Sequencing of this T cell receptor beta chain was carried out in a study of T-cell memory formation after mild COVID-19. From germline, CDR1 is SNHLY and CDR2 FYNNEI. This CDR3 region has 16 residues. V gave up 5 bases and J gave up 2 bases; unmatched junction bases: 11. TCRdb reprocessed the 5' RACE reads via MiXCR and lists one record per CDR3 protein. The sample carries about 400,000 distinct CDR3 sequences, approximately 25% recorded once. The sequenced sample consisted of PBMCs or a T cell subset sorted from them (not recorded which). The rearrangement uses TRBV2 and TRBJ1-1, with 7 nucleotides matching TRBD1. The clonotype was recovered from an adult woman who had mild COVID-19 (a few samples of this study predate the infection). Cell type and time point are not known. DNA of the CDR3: TGTGCCAGCAGTAGCAACCTACACAGGGGAAACACTGAAGCTTTCTTT. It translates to CASSSNLHRGNTEAFF.